A single T cell receptor (beta chain) is shown here with its context. The CDR3 loop spans 16 amino acids. The junction had 9 bases not matched to a gene; V was cut back by 5 bases and J by 1 base. Per germline, CDR1 SGHAT and CDR2 FQNNGV. In the original analysis: Counts of nucleated cells, estimated from reference gene primer amplification, were obtained. Libraries were prepared by immunoSEQ multiplex PCR; TCRdb keeps only in-frame clonotypes and omits some of them. V and J calls and clone size are copied from that table; D and trimming were computed from the DNA. The sample holds some 370,000 clones, around 89% seen once. These data belong to a study of blood T cell repertoires in COVID-19. Study at large: Samples of COVID-19 (acute and convalescent) were obtained from the United States, Italy and Spain.

This TCR came from a man in his forties with acute or convalescent COVID-19. Material for sequencing was peripheral blood. This chain uses TRBV11-2 with TRBJ2-7; 9 nucleotides agree with TRBD1. The CDR3 loop is CASSPPGTGMSYEQYF. The DNA for the CDR3 is TGTGCCAGCAGCCCACCCGGGACAGGGATGTCCTACGAGCAGTACTTC. The full variable domain, in which reference TRBV11-2 and TRBJ2-7 provide the parts outside the CDR3, is EAGVAQSPRYKIIEKRQSVAFWCNPISGHATLYWYQQILGQGPKLLIQFQNNGVVDDSQLPKDRFSAERLKGVDSTLKIQPAKLEDSAVYLCASSPPGTGMSYEQYFGPGTRLTVT.